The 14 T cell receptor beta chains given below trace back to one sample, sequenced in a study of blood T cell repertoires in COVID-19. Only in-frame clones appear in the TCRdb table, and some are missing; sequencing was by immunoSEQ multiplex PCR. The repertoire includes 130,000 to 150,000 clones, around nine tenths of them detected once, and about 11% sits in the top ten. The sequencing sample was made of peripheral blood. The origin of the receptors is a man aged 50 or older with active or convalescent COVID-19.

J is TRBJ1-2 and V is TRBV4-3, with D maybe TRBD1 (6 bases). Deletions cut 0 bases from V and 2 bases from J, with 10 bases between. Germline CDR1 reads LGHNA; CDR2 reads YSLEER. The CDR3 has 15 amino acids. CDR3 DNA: TGCGCCAGCAGCCAAGATCGGGGGGCCAACTATGGCTACACCTTC. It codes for CASSQDRGANYGYTF.

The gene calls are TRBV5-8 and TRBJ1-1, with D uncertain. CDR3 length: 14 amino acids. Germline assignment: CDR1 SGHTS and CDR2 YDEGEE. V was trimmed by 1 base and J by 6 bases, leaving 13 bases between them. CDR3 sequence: CASSLSAEGSEAFF. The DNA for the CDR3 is TGTGCCAGCAGCTTGTCAGCGGAGGGATCTGAAGCTTTCTTT.

The CDR3 sequence is CARWDSLTSSYEQYF. In DNA, the CDR3 is TGTGCCAGGTGGGACAGTTTGACGAGCTCCTACGAGCAGTACTTC. V gene TRBV19 combines with J gene TRBJ2-7; TRBD1 matches at 7 bases. In germline, CDR1 is LNHDA, CDR2 SQIVND (reference sequence). The CDR3 length is 15 residues. The junction had 11 bases not matched to a gene; V was cut back by 9 bases and J by 0 bases.

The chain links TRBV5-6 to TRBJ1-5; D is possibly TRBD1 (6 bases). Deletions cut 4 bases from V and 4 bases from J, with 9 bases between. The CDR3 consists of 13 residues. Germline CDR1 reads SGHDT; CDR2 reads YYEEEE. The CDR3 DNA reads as TGTGCCAGCAGCGGTAGGGGGAATCAGCCCCAGCATTTT. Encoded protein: CASSGRGNQPQHF. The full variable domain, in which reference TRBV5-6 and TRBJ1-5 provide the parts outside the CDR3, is DAGVTQSPTHLIKTRGQQVTLRCSPKSGHDTVSWYQQALGQGPQFIFQYYEEEERQRGNFPDRFSGHQFPNYSSELNVNALLLGDSALYLCASSGRGNQPQHFGDGTRLSIL.

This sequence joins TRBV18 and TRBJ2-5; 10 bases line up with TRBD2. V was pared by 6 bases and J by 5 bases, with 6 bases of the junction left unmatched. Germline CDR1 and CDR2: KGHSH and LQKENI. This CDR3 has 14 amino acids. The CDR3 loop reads CASSSSGSRETQYF. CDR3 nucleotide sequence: TGTGCCAGCTCGTCTAGCGGGAGTCGGGAGACCCAGTACTTC.

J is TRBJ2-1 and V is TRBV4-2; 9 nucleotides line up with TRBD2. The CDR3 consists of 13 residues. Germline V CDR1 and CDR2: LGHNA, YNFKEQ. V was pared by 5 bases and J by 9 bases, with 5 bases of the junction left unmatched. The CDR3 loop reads CASSRGLATEQFF. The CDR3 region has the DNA TGTGCCAGCAGCAGGGGACTAGCCACTGAGCAGTTCTTC.

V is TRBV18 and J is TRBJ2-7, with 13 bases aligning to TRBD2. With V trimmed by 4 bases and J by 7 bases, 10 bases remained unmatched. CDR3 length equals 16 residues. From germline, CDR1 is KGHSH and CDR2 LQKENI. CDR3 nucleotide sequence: TGTGCCAGCTCACTCCGGACTAGCGGGAGCGGTGATGAGCAGTACTTC. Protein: CASSLRTSGSGDEQYF.

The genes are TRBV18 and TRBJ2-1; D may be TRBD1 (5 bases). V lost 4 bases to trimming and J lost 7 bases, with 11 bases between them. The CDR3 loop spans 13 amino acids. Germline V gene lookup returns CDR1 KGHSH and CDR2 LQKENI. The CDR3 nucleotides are TGTGCCAGCTCACTAAATACAGGTAATGAGCAGTTCTTC. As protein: CASSLNTGNEQFF.

The CDR3 region is CSGRAGGEVTQYF. The CDR3 DNA reads TGCAGCGGCCGAGCGGGAGGGGAAGTGACCCAGTACTTC. This rearrangement joins TRBV29-1 to TRBJ2-5; 10 nucleotides line up with TRBD2. The CDR3 loop spans 13 amino acids. Trimming took 7 bases from V and 7 from J; bases not matched to a gene: 9. Germline assignment: CDR1 SQVTM and CDR2 ANQGSEA.

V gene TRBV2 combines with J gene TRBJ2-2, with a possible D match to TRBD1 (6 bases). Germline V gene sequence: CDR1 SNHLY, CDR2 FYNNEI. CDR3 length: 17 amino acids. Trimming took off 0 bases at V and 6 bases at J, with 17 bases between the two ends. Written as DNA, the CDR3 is TGTGCCAGCAGTGAAGCGCTTCAGGGGATGAAGTCCGGGGAGCTGTTTTTT. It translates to CASSEALQGMKSGELFF.

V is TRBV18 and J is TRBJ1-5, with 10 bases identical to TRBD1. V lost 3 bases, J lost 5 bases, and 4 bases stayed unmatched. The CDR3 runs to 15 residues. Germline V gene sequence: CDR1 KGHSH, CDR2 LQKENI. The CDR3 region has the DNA TGTGCCAGCTCACCGGGACAGGGGAACGATCAGCCCCAGCATTTT. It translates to CASSPGQGNDQPQHF.

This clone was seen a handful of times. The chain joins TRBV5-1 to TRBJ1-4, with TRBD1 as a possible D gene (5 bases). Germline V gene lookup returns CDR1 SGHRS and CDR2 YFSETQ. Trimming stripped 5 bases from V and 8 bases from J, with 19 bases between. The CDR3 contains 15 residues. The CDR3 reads CASSLQGGSGEKLFF. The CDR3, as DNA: TGCGCCAGCAGTTTGCAGGGAGGAAGCGGCGAAAAACTGTTTTTT.

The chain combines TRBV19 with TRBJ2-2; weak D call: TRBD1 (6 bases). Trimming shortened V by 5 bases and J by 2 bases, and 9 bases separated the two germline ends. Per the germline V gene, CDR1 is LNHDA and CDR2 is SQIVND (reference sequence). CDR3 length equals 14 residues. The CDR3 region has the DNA TGTGCCAGTAGTGCGGACAGAAACACCGGGGAGCTGTTTTTT. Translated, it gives CASSADRNTGELFF. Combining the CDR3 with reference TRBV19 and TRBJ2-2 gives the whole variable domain DGGITQSPKYLFRKEGQNVTLSCEQNLNHDAMYWYRQDPGQGLRLIYYSQIVNDFQKGDIAEGYSVSREKKESFPLTVTSAQKNPTAFYLCASSADRNTGELFFGEGSRLTVL.

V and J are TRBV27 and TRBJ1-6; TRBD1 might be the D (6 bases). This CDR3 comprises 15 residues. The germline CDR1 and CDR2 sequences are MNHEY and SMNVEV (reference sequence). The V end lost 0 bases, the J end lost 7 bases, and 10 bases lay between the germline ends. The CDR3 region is CASSLSPGVNSPLHF. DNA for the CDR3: TGTGCCAGCAGTTTATCCCCAGGGGTGAATTCACCCCTCCACTTT.